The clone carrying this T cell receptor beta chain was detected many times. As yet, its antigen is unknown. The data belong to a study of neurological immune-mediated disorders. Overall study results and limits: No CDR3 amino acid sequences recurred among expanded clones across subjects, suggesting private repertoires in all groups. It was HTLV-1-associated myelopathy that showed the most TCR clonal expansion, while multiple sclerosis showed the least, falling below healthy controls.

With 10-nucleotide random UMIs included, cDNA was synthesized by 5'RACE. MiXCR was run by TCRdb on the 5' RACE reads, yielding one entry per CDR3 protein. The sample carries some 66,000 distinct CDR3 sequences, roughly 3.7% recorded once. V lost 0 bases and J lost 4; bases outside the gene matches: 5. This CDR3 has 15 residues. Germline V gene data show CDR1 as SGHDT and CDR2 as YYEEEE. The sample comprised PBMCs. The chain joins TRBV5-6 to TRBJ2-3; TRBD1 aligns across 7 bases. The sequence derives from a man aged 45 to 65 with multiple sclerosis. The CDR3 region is CASSLDRGVSDTQYF. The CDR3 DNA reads TGTGCCAGCAGCTTGGACAGGGGAGTTTCAGATACGCAGTATTTT.